The 32 T cell receptor beta chains below all came from one sample that was sequenced in a study of blood T cell repertoires in COVID-19. The protocol was immunoSEQ multiplex PCR, while the TCRdb copy is restricted to in-frame clones and leaves out a portion. The data hold roughly 62,000 clones, with around 87% observed a single time. The sequenced material came from peripheral blood. The receptors shown here come from a man between 65 and 85 years old with acute or convalescent COVID-19.

For the CDR3, the DNA is TGCGCCAGCAGCTTGGCCGGGTGGGGCACAGATACGCAGTATTTT. Translation gives CASSLAGWGTDTQYF. The genes are TRBV5-1 and TRBJ2-3; D is ambiguous. The CDR3 is 15 amino acids. In germline, CDR1 is SGHRS, CDR2 YFSETQ. Trimming shortened V by 0 bases and J by 1 base, and 9 bases separated the two germline ends.

The rearrangement links TRBV7-2 to TRBJ2-3, with D maybe TRBD2 (6 bases). The CDR3 has 14 residues. V lost 6 bases to trimming and J lost 5 bases, with 15 bases between them. CDR1 and CDR2 from the germline V gene are SGHTA and FQGNSA. CDR3 in amino acids: CASRPGSAGDTQYF. CDR3 coding DNA: TGTGCCAGCAGGCCGGGCTCAGCGGGAGATACGCAGTATTTT.

The DNA of the CDR3 is TGTGCCATCAGTAACCTCCTTAGGGGTTCTGGAAACACCATATATTTT. Its protein product is CAISNLLRGSGNTIYF. This sequence joins TRBV10-3 and TRBJ1-3, with TRBD1 as a possible D gene (5 bases). Germline-derived CDR1 and CDR2 are ENHRY and SYGVKD. The CDR3 loop spans 16 amino acids. Deletions cut 5 bases from V and 1 base from J, with 15 bases between.

The chain carries TRBV5-1 and TRBJ1-1; TRBD1 aligns across 7 bases. Per the germline V gene, CDR1 is SGHRS and CDR2 is YFSETQ. The V segment lost 4 bases and the J segment 1 base; nucleotides outside the gene matches: 4. CDR3 length: 14 residues. The CDR3 region has the DNA TGCGCCAGCAGCGAAGGGGGCAGGAACACTGAAGCTTTCTTT. This sequence encodes CASSEGGRNTEAFF.

The chain employs TRBV4-2 and TRBJ2-2, with 9 bases that match TRBD2. The length of the CDR3 is 16 residues. V dropped 2 bases and J dropped 4; count of bases not matched to a gene: 5. Germline V gene sequence: CDR1 LGHNA, CDR2 YNFKEQ. This CDR3 reads CASSQNLAGSTGELFF. Written as DNA, the CDR3 is TGTGCCAGCAGCCAAAACCTAGCGGGGAGCACCGGGGAGCTGTTTTTT.

The chain couples TRBV19 to TRBJ1-2; 9 bases map to TRBD1. CDR3 length: 13 residues. Per germline, CDR1 LNHDA and CDR2 SQIVND (reference sequence). After removal of 5 bases from V and 8 bases from J, the junction contained 6 bases not matched to a gene. As DNA, the CDR3 is TGTGCCAGTAGTCTACAGGGGGCGTCCGGCTACACCTTC. Residues: CASSLQGASGYTF.

The gene calls are TRBV11-2 and TRBJ1-2; D is possibly TRBD1 (6 bases). Germline V lookup: CDR1 SGHAT, CDR2 FQNNGV. The CDR3 is made up of 16 amino acids. V was shortened by 0 bases and J by 0 bases, with 11 bases between the two germline ends. The CDR3 DNA reads as TGTGCCAGCAGCTTAGATCTAAACAGGGCTAACTATGGCTACACCTTC. Its translation is CASSLDLNRANYGYTF.

The chain has TRBV6-6 and TRBJ1-2; 9 bases map to TRBD1. Unmatched junction bases numbered 9, after V lost 8 bases and J lost 2 bases. CDR3 length: 15 amino acids. CDR1 is MNHNY, CDR2 SVGAGI, per germline (reference sequence). Here the CDR3 DNA reads TGTGCCAGCCGAACACCGGGACAGGGAAACTATGGCTACACCTTC. It encodes CASRTPGQGNYGYTF.

In this sample, this clone turned up once. This chain uses TRBV5-6 with TRBJ2-1; D is uncertain. The germline V gene has CDR1 SGHDT and CDR2 YYEEEE. This CDR3 comprises 14 residues. V was shortened by 1 base and J by 6 bases, with 11 bases between the two germline ends. The CDR3 DNA is TGTGCCAGCAGCTTGTACCTTTTAGTCAATGAGCAGTTCTTC. Amino acids: CASSLYLLVNEQFF.

The J gene is TRBJ2-2, the V gene TRBV7-6, with D tentatively TRBD2 (5 bases). Germline CDR1 is SGHVS and CDR2 is FNYEAQ. This CDR3 is built from 16 residues. The germline V and J ends were trimmed by 2 bases and 0 bases, with 10 bases remaining between them. CDR3 sequence (DNA): TGTGCCAGCAGCTTAAGTCGGGATTCGAACACCGGGGAGCTGTTTTTT. Protein sequence: CASSLSRDSNTGELFF. The complete variable domain, with remaining parts taken from reference TRBV7-6 and TRBJ2-2, reads GAGVSQSPRYKVTKRGQDVALRCDPISGHVSLYWYRQALGQGPEFLTYFNYEAQQDKSGLPNDRFSAERPEGSISTLTIQRTEQRDSAMYRCASSLSRDSNTGELFFGEGSRLTVL.

The chain joins TRBV19 to TRBJ1-1, with D tentatively TRBD1 (6 bases). Germline values: CDR1 LNHDA, CDR2 SQIVND (reference sequence). The V end was cut by 0 bases, the J end by 6 bases, with 11 bases between. This CDR3 is 14 amino acids long. CDR3: CASSIDGRTAEAFF. The CDR3 DNA sequence: TGTGCCAGTAGTATAGATGGGCGGACAGCTGAAGCTTTCTTT.

The chain recombines TRBV10-3 with TRBJ1-2; the D gene is possibly TRBD1 (5 bases). Trimming stripped 7 bases from V and 4 bases from J, with 13 bases between. CDR1 and CDR2 (germline): ENHRY, SYGVKD. CDR3 length: 13 residues. The CDR3 reads CAITRQMGYGYTF. The CDR3 coding sequence is TGTGCCATCACCCGACAGATGGGCTATGGCTACACCTTC.

The gene calls are TRBV6-6 and TRBJ2-5; TRBD2 matches at 13 bases. The V and J ends lost 5 bases and 5 bases, in that order; junction bases with no gene match: 8. The CDR3 extends over 16 amino acids. Germline V lookup: CDR1 MNHNY, CDR2 SVGAGI (reference sequence). The CDR3 is CASSHGLAGVLETQYF. CDR3 DNA sequence: TGTGCCAGCAGTCACGGACTAGCGGGGGTTTTGGAGACCCAGTACTTC.

This sequence joins TRBV11-2 and TRBJ1-5; TRBD1 is a possible D gene (5 bases). V was clipped by 0 bases and J by 11 bases, with 11 bases between them. CDR3 length: 13 amino acids. CDR1 SGHAT and CDR2 FQNNGV come from the germline V gene. CDR3 coding DNA: TGTGCCAGCAGCTTAGATGGGGCCGTGGCCCAGCATTTT. Protein sequence: CASSLDGAVAQHF. The full variable domain, completed using reference TRBV11-2 and TRBJ1-5, is EAGVAQSPRYKIIEKRQSVAFWCNPISGHATLYWYQQILGQGPKLLIQFQNNGVVDDSQLPKDRFSAERLKGVDSTLKIQPAKLEDSAVYLCASSLDGAVAQHFGDGTRLSIL.

The rearrangement joins TRBV7-6 to TRBJ2-7, with 7 bases that match TRBD2. The CDR3 has 14 residues. Trimming cost V 4 bases and J 6 bases; bases outside gene matches: 9. Germline V gives CDR1 SGHVS, CDR2 FNYEAQ. The CDR3 nucleotides read TGTGCCAGCAGCTCCCGCCGCGGGGGACGCGAGCAGTACTTC. Translating it yields CASSSRRGGREQYF.

The chain links TRBV18 to TRBJ2-2; D uncertain. With 3 bases removed from V and 5 bases from J, the gap between germline ends came to 7 bases. This CDR3 region has 13 residues. Germline V lookup: CDR1 KGHSH, CDR2 LQKENI. For the CDR3, the DNA is TGTGCCAGCTCACCGAAACGGACCGGGGAGCTGTTTTTT. Protein: CASSPKRTGELFF.

This sequence joins TRBV6-6 and TRBJ2-7; D not resolved. This CDR3 has 13 amino acids. Germline CDR1 and CDR2: MNHNY and SVGAGI (reference sequence). The ends were cut back, 4 bases at V and 5 bases at J, with 12 bases in the middle. The CDR3: CASSSRGSNEQYF. The CDR3 DNA is TGTGCCAGCAGTTCCCGAGGTAGCAACGAGCAGTACTTC.

The gene calls are TRBV5-6 and TRBJ1-5, with 7 bases that match TRBD1. This CDR3 contains 15 residues. V shed 0 bases and J 7 bases; nucleotides not matched to a gene: 7. CDR1 and CDR2 from the germline V gene are SGHDT and YYEEEE. The CDR3 DNA follows: TGTGCCAGCAGCTTGGACAGGGGAGTGACACAGCCCCAGCATTTT. Translated, it gives CASSLDRGVTQPQHF.

The chain is built from TRBV5-1 and TRBJ2-3; D is possibly TRBD1 (6 bases). Germline CDR1 is SGHRS and CDR2 is YFSETQ. Trimming removed 4 bases from V and 2 bases from J, with 14 bases in between. This CDR3 comprises 15 residues. The CDR3 sequence is CASSLGQTSTDTQYF. Here the CDR3 DNA reads TGCGCCAGCAGCCTAGGACAGACCTCCACAGATACGCAGTATTTT.

V gene TRBV6-5 combines with J gene TRBJ1-3; D remains unclear. Germline CDR1 MNHEY, CDR2 SVGAGI. V lost 6 bases and J 4 bases, leaving 10 bases between the germline ends. This CDR3 is built from 13 residues. CDR3 amino acids: CASSRKSGNTIYF. The CDR3 DNA follows: TGTGCCAGCAGCAGAAAATCGGGAAACACCATATATTTT.

This clone was seen more than once but under ten times. This chain joins TRBV27 and TRBJ2-3, with 9 bases fitting TRBD1. The V segment lost 5 bases and the J segment 0 bases; nucleotides outside the gene matches: 6. Germline V gene sequence: CDR1 MNHEY, CDR2 SMNVEV (reference sequence). This CDR3 has 16 residues. The CDR3 is CASSPGQGLSTDTQYF. The DNA of the CDR3 is TGTGCCAGCAGTCCGGGACAGGGTTTAAGCACAGATACGCAGTATTTT.

This rearrangement joins TRBV5-1 to TRBJ2-5, with 7 bases aligning to TRBD2. Trimming cost V 5 bases and J 0 bases; bases outside gene matches: 7. CDR1 and CDR2 from the germline V gene are SGHRS and YFSETQ. The CDR3 is made up of 15 amino acids. Written as DNA, the CDR3 is TGCGCCAGCAGAATCCCTGGGGGGGACCAAGAGACCCAGTACTTC. Its protein is CASRIPGGDQETQYF.

The gene calls are TRBV6-1 and TRBJ2-7, with a possible D match to TRBD2 (6 bases). This CDR3 comprises 15 residues. The germline V gene encodes CDR1 MNHNS and CDR2 SASEGT. Trimming took off 2 bases at V and 2 bases at J, with 13 bases between the two ends. CDR3 DNA sequence: TGTGCCAGCAGTGAACCGGGGGAACCGACCTACGAGCAGTACTTC. Translated, it gives CASSEPGEPTYEQYF.

This chain links TRBV29-1 with TRBJ2-5; D is possibly TRBD2 (6 bases). V was shortened by 4 bases and J by 2 bases, with 8 bases between the two germline ends. The CDR3 runs to 12 residues. Germline-derived CDR1 and CDR2 are SQVTM and ANQGSEA. Here the CDR3 reads CSVAGTQETQYF. For the CDR3, the DNA is TGCAGCGTTGCCGGGACTCAAGAGACCCAGTACTTC. Supplemented by reference TRBV29-1 and TRBJ2-5, the full variable domain reads SAVISQKPSRDICQRGTSLTIQCQVDSQVTMMFWYRQQPGQSLTLIATANQGSEATYESGFVIDKFPISRPNLTFSTLTVSNMSPEDSSIYLCSVAGTQETQYFGPGTRLLVL.

The V gene is TRBV9, the J gene TRBJ2-6, with D uncertain. This CDR3 spans 16 amino acids. Germline CDR1 and CDR2: SGDLS and YYNGEE. V dropped 4 bases and J dropped 1 base, with 12 bases sitting between them. The DNA of the CDR3 is TGTGCCAGCAGCTCCAATAACTGGTCTGGGGCCAACGTCCTGACTTTC. Protein sequence: CASSSNNWSGANVLTF. The complete variable domain, with remaining parts taken from reference TRBV9 and TRBJ2-6, reads DSGVTQTPKHLITATGQRVTLRCSPRSGDLSVYWYQQSLDQGLQFLIQYYNGEERAKGNILERFSAQQFPDLHSELNLSSLELGDSALYFCASSSNNWSGANVLTFGAGSRLTVL.

This chain uses TRBV19 with TRBJ1-2; D gene unclear. The V gene's germline CDR1 is LNHDA and CDR2 SQIVND (reference sequence). V was clipped by 3 bases and J by 5 bases, with 16 bases between them. This CDR3 spans 15 amino acids. CDR3 in DNA: TGTGCCAGTAGTATCGGGGTTGGCAATTTATATGGCTACACCTTC. Encoded protein: CASSIGVGNLYGYTF.

The chain uses TRBV30 and TRBJ2-7, with D unresolved. Trimming stripped 1 base from V and 9 bases from J, with 13 bases between. This CDR3 has 12 amino acids. The V gene's germline CDR1 is GTSNPN and CDR2 SVGIG (reference sequence). CDR3 nucleotide sequence: TGTGCCTGGAGTGGTGACACCTTCGGGCAGTACTTC. It codes for CAWSGDTFGQYF.

The chain combines TRBV11-2 with TRBJ1-2; D ambiguous. This CDR3 is built from 17 residues. The ends were cut back, 4 bases at V and 1 base at J, with 19 bases in the middle. Looked up from germline, CDR1 is SGHAT and CDR2 is FQNNGV. CDR3 sequence: CASSSPRSGSYNYGYTF. CDR3 coding DNA: TGTGCCAGCAGCTCCCCCAGGTCCGGGAGCTATAACTATGGCTACACCTTC. Filled out from reference TRBV11-2 and TRBJ1-2, the complete variable domain reads EAGVAQSPRYKIIEKRQSVAFWCNPISGHATLYWYQQILGQGPKLLIQFQNNGVVDDSQLPKDRFSAERLKGVDSTLKIQPAKLEDSAVYLCASSSPRSGSYNYGYTFGSGTRLTVV.

V is TRBV3-1 (or the pseudogene TRBV3-2) and J is TRBJ2-3; perhaps TRBD2 as D (5 bases). CDR1 and CDR2 from the germline V gene are LGHDT and YNNKEL (reference sequence). The CDR3 sequence is 16 residues long. The ends were cut back, 4 bases at V and 0 bases at J, with 14 bases in the middle. CDR3 in amino acids: CASSLTYRGSTDTQYF. The CDR3 region has the DNA TGTGCCAGCAGCCTCACTTACCGGGGAAGCACAGATACGCAGTATTTT.

This sequence joins TRBV3-1 (or the pseudogene TRBV3-2) and TRBJ1-1; 9 nucleotides agree with TRBD1. V lost 5 bases and J lost 7; bases outside the gene matches: 5. The CDR3 spans 13 residues. CDR1 LGHDT and CDR2 YNNKEL come from the germline V gene (reference sequence). As DNA, the CDR3 is TGTGCCAGCAGCTATGGACAGGGGAATGAAGCTTTCTTT. Translating gives CASSYGQGNEAFF.

The V and J genes are TRBV29-1 and TRBJ1-4, with 7 positions matching TRBD1. The junction had 7 bases not matched to a gene; V was cut back by 4 bases and J by 8 bases. CDR1 and CDR2 (germline): SQVTM, ANQGSEA. The CDR3 spans 13 residues. The CDR3 coding sequence is TGCAGCGTTGCTGACAGGGACTTAGAAAAACTGTTTTTT. Its protein is CSVADRDLEKLFF.

The chain links TRBV18 to TRBJ2-7; D might be TRBD1 (6 bases). V lost 2 bases and J 6 bases, leaving 14 bases between the germline ends. The CDR3 spans 14 residues. CDR1 is KGHSH, CDR2 LQKENI, per germline. DNA of the CDR3: TGTGCCAGCTCACCATCGCAGGGGACGGTCGAGCAGTACTTC. Protein: CASSPSQGTVEQYF. The whole variable domain, remainder taken from reference TRBV18 and TRBJ2-7, is NAGVMQNPRHLVRRRGQEARLRCSPMKGHSHVYWYRQLPEEGLKFMVYLQKENIIDESGMPKERFSAEFPKEGPSILRIQQVVRGDSAAYFCASSPSQGTVEQYFGPGTRLTVT.